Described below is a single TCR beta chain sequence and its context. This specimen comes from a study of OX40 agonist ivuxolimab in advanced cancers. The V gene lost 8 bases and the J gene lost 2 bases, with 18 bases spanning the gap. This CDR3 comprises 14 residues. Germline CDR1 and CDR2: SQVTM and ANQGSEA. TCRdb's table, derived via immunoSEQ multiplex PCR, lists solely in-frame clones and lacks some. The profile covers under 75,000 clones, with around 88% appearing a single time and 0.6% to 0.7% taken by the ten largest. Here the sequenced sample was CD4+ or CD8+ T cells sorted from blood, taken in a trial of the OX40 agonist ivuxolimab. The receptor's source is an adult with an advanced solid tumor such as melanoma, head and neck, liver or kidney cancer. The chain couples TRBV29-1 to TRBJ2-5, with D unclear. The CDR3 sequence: CSFVSPKEQETQYF. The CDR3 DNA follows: TGCAGCTTTGTTTCCCCGAAGGAACAAGAGACCCAGTACTTC.